The 8 T cell receptor beta chains below come from one sample, sequenced in a study of cytomegalovirus exposure and HLA in healthy donors. PCR was performed using 60 Vbeta and 13 Jbeta primers. Clones were read by immunoSEQ multiplex PCR, and TCRdb kept only the in-frame ones, dropping some. The table lists approximately 190,000 clones, 87% of them singletons. The sequenced sample was PBMCs. These receptors were obtained from a boy under 10 years old in good health and CMV-seronegative.

The CDR3 DNA is TGTGCCAGCAGCGCTCTAGCGGGAGGCGATACGCAGTATTTT. Translation: CASSALAGGDTQYF. This sequence joins TRBV2 and TRBJ2-3, with 11 bases aligning to TRBD2. V lost 6 bases to trimming and J lost 6 bases; unmatched junction nucleotides: 5. The length of the CDR3 is 14 residues. Germline-derived CDR1 and CDR2 are SNHLY and FYNNEI.

The CDR3 reads CASSLDGAGNTEAFF. For the CDR3, the DNA is TGTGCCAGCAGCTTAGATGGGGCAGGGAACACTGAAGCTTTCTTT. The V call is TRBV7-3, the J call TRBJ1-1, with D perhaps matching TRBD1 (5 bases). Deletions cut 2 bases from V and 1 base from J, with 11 bases between. The germline gives CDR1 SGHTA, CDR2 FQGTGA. CDR3 length: 15 residues.

This chain joins TRBV10-2 and TRBJ2-6, with 9 bases lining up with TRBD1. CDR3 length: 16 residues. Germline V gene data show CDR1 as WSHSY and CDR2 as SAAADI. The trim removed 7 bases at V and 0 bases at J, leaving 4 bases unmatched. The chain's CDR3 is CASTLQGASGANVLTF. The CDR3 DNA reads as TGCGCCAGCACGCTACAGGGGGCCTCTGGGGCCAACGTCCTGACTTTC.

V is TRBV6-1 and J is TRBJ2-3; 9 nucleotides agree with TRBD1. The CDR3 has 14 amino acids. The germline CDR1 and CDR2 sequences are MNHNS and SASEGT. Trimming took 7 bases from V and 6 from J; bases not matched to a gene: 8. This chain's CDR3 is CASTRGDREDTQYF. The CDR3 region has the DNA TGTGCCAGCACTCGCGGGGACAGGGAGGATACGCAGTATTTT.

The chain links TRBV27 to TRBJ2-1, with TRBD1 as a possible D gene (6 bases). V was clipped by 1 base and J by 7 bases, with 11 bases between them. CDR1 and CDR2 (germline): MNHEY, SMNVEV (reference sequence). The CDR3 consists of 14 residues. The CDR3 nucleotides are TGTGCCAGCAGTTTATACAGGACAGTAAATGAGCAGTTCTTC. Translation gives CASSLYRTVNEQFF.

The gene calls are TRBV29-1 and TRBJ2-1; 14 bases match TRBD2. Germline lookup yields CDR1 SQVTM and CDR2 ANQGSEA. Trimming at V came to 3 bases and at J to 8 bases, leaving 3 bases not matched to a gene. The CDR3 extends over 14 amino acids. The DNA for the CDR3 is TGCAGCGTTGATCCGGGACTAGCGGGAGATGAGCAGTTCTTC. As protein: CSVDPGLAGDEQFF.

J is TRBJ2-4 and V is TRBV30, with D tentatively TRBD1 (6 bases). Germline-derived CDR1 and CDR2 are GTSNPN and SVGIG (reference sequence). Trimming shortened V by 3 bases and J by 3 bases, and 15 bases separated the two germline ends. CDR3 size: 15 residues. The CDR3 reads CAWSLTGPGKNIQYF. The CDR3 DNA reads TGTGCCTGGAGCCTAACAGGGCCAGGCAAAAACATTCAGTACTTC.

This chain links TRBV6-1 with TRBJ2-2; 8 bases are a match to TRBD1. V was pared by 2 bases and J by 0 bases, with 8 bases of the junction left unmatched. The CDR3 consists of 18 residues. The germline V gene encodes CDR1 MNHNS and CDR2 SASEGT. CDR3 sequence: CASSEIQGDISNTGELFF. CDR3 coding DNA: TGTGCCAGCAGTGAAATACAGGGGGATATTTCGAACACCGGGGAGCTGTTTTTT.